The 21 T cell receptor beta chains below were found in one sample sequenced in a study of alternative splicing in chronic myeloid leukemia remission. Each library started from 1 ug total RNA with poly-A enrichment. No DNA is given; TCRdb re-called the bulk RNA-seq reads and lists each CDR3 protein once. The sample yields about 350 distinct CDR3 sequences, over 90% seen once. Sequencing input: PBMCs. The source is a person aged 30-50 years in good health.

V and J are TRBV7-2 and TRBJ2-1; the TCRdb call, TRBD2, lacks DNA for checking. CDR3 length equals 14 residues. CDR1 is SGHTA and CDR2 is FQGNSA in the germline V gene. CDR3 region: CASMPSGRINEQFF.

This clonotype was seen a few times. This chain joins TRBV4-1 and TRBJ1-1. The germline V gene encodes CDR1 MGHRA and CDR2 YSYEKL. The CDR3 contains 15 residues. The CDR3 here is CASSQEPNDGSEAFF.

This chain connects TRBV29-1 to TRBJ2-2; without DNA, the TCRdb call of TRBD2 cannot be checked. The CDR3 loop spans 15 amino acids. The V gene's germline CDR1 is SQVTM and CDR2 ANQGSEA. The CDR3 reads CSVADDTSNTGELFF.

The chain combines TRBV7-8 with TRBJ1-3. The CDR3 loop spans 16 amino acids. Germline V gene lookup returns CDR1 SGHVS and CDR2 FQNEAQ. CDR3: CASSEADRGSGNTIYF.

The V call is TRBV12-3 or TRBV12-4, the J call TRBJ2-7. The CDR3 is 14 amino acids. CDR3 amino acids: CASSFQASSYEQYF.

The gene calls are TRBV7-9 and TRBJ1-4. The CDR3 runs to 15 residues. Germline CDR1 and CDR2: SEHNR and FQNEAQ (reference sequence). This chain's CDR3 is CASSLGAGDNEKLFF.

This chain links TRBV19 with TRBJ2-4; TCRdb picks TRBD2, but there is no DNA to check that call. Germline-derived CDR1 and CDR2 are LNHDA and SQIVND (reference sequence). The CDR3 sequence is 18 residues long. The CDR3 loop reads CASRGRLAGGLAKNIQYF. The whole variable domain, filled in from reference TRBV19 and TRBJ2-4, reads DGGITQSPKYLFRKEGQNVTLSCEQNLNHDAMYWYRQDPGQGLRLIYYSQIVNDFQKGDIAEGYSVSREKKESFPLTVTSAQKNPTAFYLCASRGRLAGGLAKNIQYFGAGTRLSVL.

The V gene is TRBV7-9, the J gene TRBJ1-1. This CDR3 comprises 14 residues. Germline lookup yields CDR1 SEHNR and CDR2 FQNEAQ (reference sequence). The CDR3 reads CASSFDPLSTEAFF. The full variable domain, with the rest looked up from reference TRBV7-9 and TRBJ1-1, is DTGVSQNPRHKITKRGQNVTFRCDPISEHNRLYWYRQTLGQGPEFLTYFQNEAQLEKSRLLSDRFSAERPKGSFSTLEIQRTEQGDSAMYLCASSFDPLSTEAFFGQGTRLTVV.

This chain connects TRBV12-3 or TRBV12-4 to TRBJ2-1; TCRdb reports TRBD2, a call that lacks DNA to check it against. This CDR3 has 17 residues. The CDR3: CASSLLAGGPLKDEQFF.

The chain is built from TRBV6-6 and TRBJ1-3. This CDR3 is built from 15 residues. CDR1 is MNHNY and CDR2 is SVGAGI in the germline V gene (reference sequence). CDR3 residues: CASSRTANSGNTRYF.

The J gene is TRBJ2-1, the V gene TRBV19. Germline CDR1 is LNHDA and CDR2 is SQIVND (reference sequence). The CDR3 spans 14 residues. The CDR3 region is CASSIDGSPYEQFF.

The V gene is TRBV29-1, the J gene TRBJ1-5. Germline assignment: CDR1 SQVTM and CDR2 ANQGSEA. This CDR3 is 14 amino acids long. This chain's CDR3 is CSVAEGGANQPQHF.

This chain connects TRBV27 to TRBJ2-1; the TCRdb call, TRBD1, lacks DNA for checking. This CDR3 spans 15 amino acids. The V gene's germline CDR1 is MNHEY and CDR2 SMNVEV (reference sequence). CDR3 sequence reads: CASSLSGQSYNEQFF.

The CDR3: CASSFLAGGSNNEQFF. The gene calls are TRBV5-1 and TRBJ2-1; no DNA is available, so the TRBD2 call from TCRdb remains unchecked. Germline V gives CDR1 SGHRS, CDR2 YFSETQ. The CDR3 spans 16 residues.

The CDR3 sequence is CASSPSGYTETQYF. The rearrangement joins TRBV19 to TRBJ2-5; TCRdb selects TRBD2, and the lack of DNA leaves this call unchecked. The CDR3 contains 14 residues. Germline V gene data show CDR1 as LNHDA and CDR2 as SQIVND (reference sequence).

This chain connects TRBV19 to TRBJ2-1; TCRdb selects TRBD2, and the lack of DNA leaves this call unchecked. Per the germline V gene, CDR1 is LNHDA and CDR2 is SQIVND (reference sequence). The CDR3 is 19 residues long. This CDR3 reads CASSIEHGGKTFSYNEQFF. Looking up the rest from reference TRBV19 and TRBJ2-1 gives the full variable domain: DGGITQSPKYLFRKEGQNVTLSCEQNLNHDAMYWYRQDPGQGLRLIYYSQIVNDFQKGDIAEGYSVSREKKESFPLTVTSAQKNPTAFYLCASSIEHGGKTFSYNEQFFGPGTRLTVL.

This clonotype was seen once. The J gene is TRBJ1-1, the V gene TRBV27. This CDR3 region has 13 residues. From germline, CDR1 is MNHEY and CDR2 SMNVEV (reference sequence). CDR3 sequence: CASGAQGRTEAFF.

The chain employs TRBV12-3 or TRBV12-4 and TRBJ1-1. The CDR3 contains 14 residues. CDR3: CASSPPEWDTEAFF.

The CDR3 protein is CSVDGTGEDLNEQFF. The chain has TRBV29-1 and TRBJ2-1; checking the TCRdb D call of TRBD1 is not possible without DNA. Per the germline V gene, CDR1 is SQVTM and CDR2 is ANQGSEA. The CDR3 has 15 residues.

The chain combines TRBV6-2 or TRBV6-3 with TRBJ2-1; TCRdb's D gene call, TRBD2, goes unchecked for lack of DNA. The CDR3 has 15 residues. In germline, CDR1 is MNHEY, CDR2 SVGEGT. This CDR3 reads CASSPGGSSYNEQFF.

The rearrangement uses TRBV6-5 and TRBJ2-1; lacking DNA, the TRBD2 call made by TCRdb goes unchecked. This CDR3 region has 17 residues. CDR1 and CDR2 (germline): MNHEY, SVGAGI. CDR3 sequence: CASRQTGTSGRWNEQFF.